The source of this T cell receptor beta chain is a study of beta chain features in type 1 diabetes. Whole-study findings and limits: Type 1 diabetes patients showed fewer insertions and more deletions at VDJ junctions. The study found that naive, central memory and Treg TCRB repertoires appeared more similar in patients than in healthy donors.

Germline lookup yields CDR1 SGHRS and CDR2 YFSETQ. The CDR3 totals 17 residues. V trimming: 1 base; J trimming: 3 bases; junction bases outside the gene matches: 8. The isolated RNA, all of it, was reverse transcribed, so expressed TCRB transcripts were what got sequenced. Each sample of naive, central memory or regulatory T cells had, on average, about 3.6 million reads. Data came from immunoSEQ multiplex PCR; TCRdb stores just in-frame clones and leaves some out. The sample records some 150,000 clones, roughly 53% being singletons. Note on this clone: Its antigen is still unknown.

The source is a man aged 18 to 30 in good health. The sample taken for sequencing was Tregs from blood. This chain links TRBV5-1 with TRBJ2-2, with TRBD2 identical over 8 bases. This CDR3 reads CASSLNRGGSHTGELFF. The CDR3 DNA reads as TGCGCCAGCAGCTTGAATCGGGGGGGGAGCCACACCGGGGAGCTGTTTTTT.